This T cell receptor beta chain was captured in a study of cytomegalovirus exposure and HLA in healthy donors (dated by TCRdb to 2016 to 2017). Notes on the research overall: According to an earlier analysis of a few hundred of the donors, about 179 million T cells yielded 117 million unique TCR beta sequences and about 300 Gb of sequence data. A separate validation cohort of some 130 different subjects was used in addition to the 666-subject first cohort. The aim of the study was to test whether cataloging public T cell receptors could identify signatures of past pathogen exposure. Among around 400 genotyped donors of the cohort, an average of roughly 240,000 unique TCR beta nucleotide sequences were sequenced per donor, roughly a sixth of them non-productive. A later analysis re-examined previously published TCR beta repertoires from 500 to 700 donors and added high-resolution HLA genotyping to investigate patterns of TCR occurrence. A later genetic analysis took genome-wide SNP genotypes for about 65% of the 666 donors and used that subset as a discovery cohort. In an earlier analysis of roughly 540 of the donors, high-throughput TCR beta sequencing was used to judge whether each TCR beta V gene segment behaved as functional or pseudogenic. All discovery cohort repertoires had been generated on a single sequencing platform. Of the roughly 410 genotyped donors, 81% were placed in the genetic ancestry cluster associated with self-reported Caucasian donors. Donor age, sex, ethnicity and CMV serostatus were compiled together with the repertoire data. High-throughput TCR immunosequencing, statistical association of individual TCRs with disease status, and machine learning were combined to predict cytomegalovirus infection status. Four or five DR-DQ haplotypes were handled as single units for association and clustering because linkage in the cohort was strong. The study used immunosequencing to profile the T cell repertoires of approximately 650 subjects and linked those repertoires to cytomegalovirus serostatus. Typing coverage differed by locus: A, B, C, DRB1 and DQB1 were typed in roughly 629-640 donors, DQA1 in 500 to 550, DPA1 in approximately 610, and DPB1 in roughly 450. An early release covering 500 to 750 HLA-typed donors comprised approximately 290 gigabases of sequencing data and around 86 million unique TCR sequences. HLA typing covered class I and class II loci at four-digit resolution. Rather than using new phenotypic data, the later analysis identified candidate immune exposures from TCR beta sequences and from how often those sequences occurred across donors.

Study-wide findings and limitations: A later analysis associated 17,000 or so TCR beta sequences with specific HLA alleles at a false discovery rate of 0.05. A group of highly shared sequence variants was considered likely to be a technical artifact of the sequencing pipeline. According to a later analysis, parvovirus B19, influenza, CMV and Epstein-Barr virus appeared linked to several top co-occurrence clusters. In a later genetic analysis, a missense DCLRE1C variant was associated with V-gene and J-gene trimming of TCR beta chains, and the association was replicated in an independent cohort. A further reported finding was that TCR beta sequences accurately predicted the HLA-A and HLA-B alleles for most subjects in the first cohort. In both the original and validation cohorts, the classifier was reported to diagnose cytomegalovirus status with high specificity and sensitivity. When HLA alleles, especially DR and DQ, strongly co-occurred, attributing TCR associations to individual alleles was difficult. Linkage disequilibrium might explain the correlated functional status among segregating V segments, but an unknown experimental factor could not be excluded. The 87-base-pair reads could not distinguish some IMGT-functional V segments, including TRBV6-2 and TRBV6-3, so those segments were excluded. According to a later analysis, most CMV-associated TCR beta chains appeared to be HLA-restricted, and the HLA associations seemed to be driven largely by CMV exposure. In the study, approximately 160 TCR beta chains were listed as associated with cytomegalovirus. Because counts were too low, around 18 rarely observed V segments, including chromosome 9 orphons, were left out of the earlier analysis of several hundred of the donors. According to a later analysis, TCR association rates differed among HLA loci, with DRB1 alleles showing the most associated TCRs and HLA-C alleles showing the fewest. Compared with the roughly 700-donor mean, donors in an Asian-associated ancestry cluster had fewer N-insertions in productive TCRs, according to a later genetic analysis. HLA typing was unavailable for some donors at each locus, so association tests used only the typed subset. CMV serostatus was the only immune exposure information available for the cohort. This cohort had only TCR beta chains sequenced, and the lack of alpha or paired-chain data limited which features could be detected. Most TCR sequences were observed very rarely across donors, whereas some public TCRs were present in many individuals. Sequencing depth was assumed to be roughly uniform across donors in the presence/absence analyses, though that assumption may not hold. In a later analysis, HLA-associated TCR beta chains were found to be more clonally expanded and to have lower generation probabilities than equally common non-associated chains. In an earlier analysis of over 550 of the donors, most TCR beta V segments were observed in productive rearrangements about 90% or about 30% of the time, broadly matching IMGT annotations. In vitro tests confirmed that three of the cytomegalovirus-associated TCR beta chains recognize cytomegalovirus antigens. It was suggested by the authors that the approach could potentially be generalized to other disease states and immunological phenotypes.

Unmatched junction bases come to 4, with V trimmed by 0 bases and J by 2 bases. In the germline V gene, CDR1 corresponds to SGDLS and CDR2 to YYNGEE. The CDR3 goes from the cysteine to the phenylalanine over 15 residues. Of the read, only the CDR3 DNA is kept; its 45 bases are in frame from base 1. With respect to this clone: Its antigen is currently not known. Base quality data are lacking; no much larger clone is found one base away.

Receptors were amplified or captured by the immunoSEQ multiplex PCR assay. For the multiplex PCR, a mixture combining 60 forward primers for TCR Vbeta segments and 13 reverse primers for TCR Jbeta segments was used. A multiplex PCR assay on genomic DNA amplified the CDR3 region of rearranged TCR beta genes. The amplified TCR beta libraries were sequenced on the Illumina HiSeq System as 87-base-pair reads. Under the source paper's analysis protocol: Across the roughly 640 repertoires, a later analysis counted tens of millions of unique TCR beta chains, 8.5 million to 12 million of which were shared by at least two donors. Raw reads were error-corrected and collapsed into unique sequences by a nearest-neighbor algorithm in which closely related sequences were merged to remove PCR and sequencing errors. V, D and J gene segments were assigned by aligning CDR3 sequences to IMGT reference sequences. Each retained sequence needed at least a six-nucleotide match to both a V gene segment and a J gene segment. Rearrangements were classified as productive when the CDR3 lacked stop codons and remained in frame with V and J, and all other rearrangements were classified as non-productive. CDR3 was defined by IMGT convention, running from the second conserved V-encoded cysteine to the conserved J-encoded phenylalanine. In an earlier analysis of around 600 of the donors, sequences lacking an unambiguous match to a single V gene segment were excluded. In an earlier analysis of approximately 590 of the donors, V segments were called functional above 56.7% productive rearrangements and were called segregating when the between-donor standard deviation exceeded 5%. To diagnose cytomegalovirus status from the catalog of TCR beta chain sequences, a statistical classification framework was built. A later analysis assigned V and J genes by comparing TCR nucleotide sequences with IMGT/GENE-DB human TR gene sequences. A later analysis assigned CDR3 sequences and most-parsimonious VDJ recombination scenarios with the TCRdist pipeline. In a later analysis, every TCR beta chain was defined by the combination of its CDR3 amino acid sequence and its V-gene family, and reads without a unique V-gene family were dropped. In a later analysis, 500 to 650 highly shared, low-generation-probability nucleotide sequences were removed to address suspected cross-contamination and a sequencing artifact. A later analysis calculated a clonal expansion index for each public chain from normalized within-repertoire ranks of inferred template counts. In a later analysis, generation probabilities were computed with a VDJ recombination model fitted to out-of-frame rearrangements, and the resulting probabilities were checked against IGoR. In a later analysis, TCR-TCR, TCR-HLA and TCR-CMV co-occurrence was scored with hypergeometric tests, and a repertoire-size bias correction was applied to TCR pairs. In a later analysis, false discovery rates were estimated by permuting HLA or CMV assignments 20 times. In a later analysis, co-occurring TCRs were grouped using DBSCAN, and TCRdist sequence similarity was added for clustering within HLA-allele-positive subsets. Repertoires with fewer than 30,000 or more than 120,000 public chains were left out of co-occurrence clustering, as were about 5 repertoires with anomalous nucleotide sharing. TCRdb re-hosts the immuneACCESS table, in-frame sequences only. Its copies lack some clones; in the studies checked, an unresolved V gene accounts for under half of them, and the cause for the rest is not known. V, J and clone size reflect that table, while D and trimming were determined from the DNA. The sample table holds about 200,000 clones, of which 79% were seen once. The ten largest clones add up to roughly 1.5% of the sample.

The cohort comprised fewer than 750 healthy bone marrow donors. Cohort members were all nominally healthy when sampled, although unrecorded immune exposures were likely present. The donor tested CMV seropositive, placing the donor among the approximately 290 seropositive members of the cohort. A peripheral blood sample was provided by each donor, and peripheral blood mononuclear cells were used for TCR beta sequencing. Genomic DNA extraction from the blood cell samples was performed with the Qiagen DNeasy Blood Extraction Kit. The TCR comes from a girl aged 5 to 17 in good health and CMV-seropositive. The V and J segments used are TRBV9 and TRBJ2-7; TRBD2 matches 8 bases in the middle. Sequenced material: PBMCs. The bases are TGTGCCAGCAGCGTAGGCGGCGGGGGGACCTACGAGCAGTACTTC. The translation is CASSVGGGGTYEQYF.